The clone carrying this T cell receptor (beta chain) was counted ten times or more. No antigen is known for it. The CDR3 covers 14 residues. J was trimmed by 2 bases and V by 4 bases; bases with no gene match: 5. Germline CDR1 MNHEY, CDR2 SVGAGI. The sample belongs to a study of response to subunit inactivated influenza vaccine. Study outcomes and limitations: Each seasonal influenza vaccination recruits few new T cells, the authors suggested.

TCRdb independently ran MiXCR on the RT-PCR reads; one entry per CDR3 protein. Altogether roughly 650,000 distinct CDR3 sequences are present, approximately 14% being singletons, with the ten largest covering approximately 7.6%. This clonotype originated in a man in his forties or fifties who received an inactivated influenza vaccine. J is TRBJ2-7 and V is TRBV6-5; 7 positions agree with TRBD1. The material was PBMCs from blood, obtained approximately 15 days before vaccination. The CDR3 region is CASSLQGFTYEQYF. The CDR3 coding sequence is TGTGCCAGCAGTTTACAGGGGTTTACCTACGAGCAGTACTTC.